The clone carrying this T cell receptor (beta chain) was picked up a small number of times. Its specificity is not known. PBMCs stemmed from 8.5 to 10 ml fresh peripheral blood. This entry belongs to a study of T cells in Graves' hyperthyroidism and ophthalmopathy. Study-wide background: Specimen type is peripheral blood, collected at initial diagnosis prior to any treatment. General study findings and limits: Peripheral blood also featured most of the thyroid clonotypes expanded above 0.001. A 13 V-J signature model discriminated ophthalmopathy versus stable hyperthyroidism.

Amplification yielded TCR beta CDR3 regions, with RNA transcripts as the source. First-round RT-PCR with HTBI primers amplified the TCR CDR3 region. TCRdb independently ran MiXCR on the multiplex PCR reads; one entry per CDR3 protein. The profile shows fewer than 550,000 distinct CDR3 sequences, around a quarter of them singletons. The specimen sequenced was blood. The clonotype was recovered from a woman aged 25 to 39 with Graves' ophthalmopathy.

CDR3 DNA: TGCGCCAGCAGCGAAAATACGGGCGGGGAGCTGTTTTTT. It codes for CASSENTGGELFF. The chain combines TRBV4-3 with TRBJ2-2; unclear D gene. The germline V gene encodes CDR1 LGHNA and CDR2 YSLEER. V lost 5 bases, J lost 7 bases, and 11 bases lay in between. This CDR3 spans 13 amino acids.